The 27 T cell receptor beta chains given below trace back to one sample, sequenced in a study of OX40 agonist ivuxolimab in advanced cancers. Generated by immunoSEQ multiplex PCR, the TCRdb table keeps only in-frame clones and is missing some. The sample holds approximately 60,000 clones, 81% seen once. The sample in question was CD4+ or CD8+ T cells sorted from blood, obtained in a trial of the OX40 agonist ivuxolimab. Source of these receptors: an adult with an advanced solid tumor such as melanoma, head and neck, liver or kidney cancer.

This clone appeared once. This chain connects TRBV5-1 to TRBJ2-7, with 9 bases that match TRBD1. The junction had 6 bases not matched to a gene; V was cut back by 5 bases and J by 6 bases. This CDR3 region has 13 residues. Germline-derived CDR1 and CDR2 are SGHRS and YFSETQ. DNA of the CDR3: TGCGCCAGCAGTCCCGGGACAGGGTTCGAGCAGTACTTC. Amino acid sequence: CASSPGTGFEQYF.

The chain uses TRBV5-6 and TRBJ2-1; the D gene is possibly TRBD1 (6 bases). The CDR3 loop spans 16 amino acids. CDR1 is SGHDT and CDR2 is YYEEEE in the germline V gene. V gave up 1 base and J gave up 1 base, with 12 bases separating them. Written as DNA, the CDR3 is TGTGCCAGCAGCTTGTTGAGGGACAAGTCCTACAATGAGCAGTTCTTC. This codes for CASSLLRDKSYNEQFF. Variable domain in full (rest from reference TRBV5-6 and TRBJ2-1): DAGVTQSPTHLIKTRGQQVTLRCSPKSGHDTVSWYQQALGQGPQFIFQYYEEEERQRGNFPDRFSGHQFPNYSSELNVNALLLGDSALYLCASSLLRDKSYNEQFFGPGTRLTVL.

The rearrangement links TRBV6-1 to TRBJ1-5; 9 bases match TRBD1. There are 16 residues in the CDR3. Germline loops: CDR1 MNHNS, CDR2 SASEGT. V dropped 3 bases and J dropped 4; count of bases not matched to a gene: 7. Written as DNA, the CDR3 is TGTGCCAGCAGTGATTACGGACAGGGGACAAATCAGCCCCAGCATTTT. Translated: CASSDYGQGTNQPQHF.

The V call is TRBV19, the J call TRBJ2-2; D not resolved. The CDR3 consists of 13 residues. Germline V gene lookup returns CDR1 LNHDA and CDR2 SQIVND (reference sequence). With 9 bases removed from V and 6 bases from J, the gap between germline ends came to 14 bases. The CDR3 bases are TGTGCCAGCTCTTCGGTGGGATCCGGGGAGCTGTTTTTT. This translates into CASSSVGSGELFF.

CDR3 residues: CASSQDQRQGVYEQYF. CDR3 bases: TGTGCCAGCAGCCAAGATCAGAGACAGGGCGTTTACGAGCAGTACTTC. The chain carries TRBV4-2 and TRBJ2-7, with 7 nucleotides matching TRBD1. The germline V gene has CDR1 LGHNA and CDR2 YNFKEQ. J was trimmed by 4 bases and V by 0 bases; bases with no gene match: 9. The CDR3 runs to 16 residues.

The J gene is TRBJ2-5, the V gene TRBV5-4; D gene uncertain. V lost 0 bases, J lost 4 bases, and 13 bases lay in between. This CDR3 comprises 15 residues. Germline assignment: CDR1 SGHNT and CDR2 YYREEE (reference sequence). This CDR3 reads CASSLGGGPRETQYF. The DNA of the CDR3 is TGTGCCAGCAGCTTGGGAGGTGGGCCTCGAGAGACCCAGTACTTC.

This clone was observed a few times. The J gene is TRBJ2-1, the V gene TRBV6-1; the match to TRBD2 covers 10 bases. The CDR3 spans 15 residues. V gave up 5 bases and J gave up 6 bases; unmatched junction bases: 7. Per the germline V gene, CDR1 is MNHNS and CDR2 is SASEGT. This chain's CDR3 is CASSKVAGGANEQFF. The CDR3 nucleotides read TGTGCCAGCAGTAAAGTAGCGGGGGGTGCCAATGAGCAGTTCTTC.

This sequence joins TRBV5-6 and TRBJ2-3; 10 bases map to TRBD1. This CDR3 is built from 16 residues. Germline V gene lookup returns CDR1 SGHDT and CDR2 YYEEEE. Trimming took 2 bases from V and 3 from J; bases not matched to a gene: 6. CDR3 amino acids: CASSFVPGQGTDTQYF. The CDR3 DNA follows: TGTGCCAGCAGCTTCGTCCCGGGACAGGGGACAGATACGCAGTATTTT.

V and J are TRBV30 and TRBJ2-7, with D possibly called TRBD1 or TRBD2 (5 bases each). Germline loops: CDR1 GTSNPN, CDR2 SVGIG (reference sequence). CDR3 length equals 11 residues. The V end was cut by 4 bases, the J end by 9 bases, with 13 bases between. This chain's CDR3 is CAWTSRAGQYF. The CDR3 nucleotides are TGTGCCTGGACCAGCAGGGCGGGGCAGTACTTC.

This clone was picked up one time. The chain is built from TRBV9 and TRBJ1-4; 9 bases line up with TRBD1. Losses at the gene ends were 0 bases for V and 4 bases for J; bases not matched to a gene: 4. Looked up from germline, CDR1 is SGDLS and CDR2 is YYNGEE. This CDR3 is built from 16 residues. CDR3 coding DNA: TGTGCCAGCAGCGTAGTCCCGGGACAGGGTAATGAAAAACTGTTTTTT. Encoded protein: CASSVVPGQGNEKLFF. Filled out from reference TRBV9 and TRBJ1-4, the complete variable domain reads DSGVTQTPKHLITATGQRVTLRCSPRSGDLSVYWYQQSLDQGLQFLIQYYNGEERAKGNILERFSAQQFPDLHSELNLSSLELGDSALYFCASSVVPGQGNEKLFFGSGTQLSVL.

V is TRBV6-1 and J is TRBJ2-2; D is possibly TRBD1 or TRBD2 (6 bases each). Germline V gene sequence: CDR1 MNHNS, CDR2 SASEGT. Deletions cut 0 bases from V and 2 bases from J, with 22 bases between. There are 20 residues in the CDR3. The CDR3 DNA follows: TGTGCCAGCAGTGAAGCGCTTCTAGGCAGGGGACTCATTAACACCGGGGAGCTGTTTTTT. Residues: CASSEALLGRGLINTGELFF.

This chain joins TRBV13 and TRBJ1-5, with D tentatively TRBD1 (6 bases). There are 14 residues in the CDR3. The germline V gene encodes CDR1 PRHDT and CDR2 FYEKMQ (reference sequence). Deletions cut 0 bases from V and 5 bases from J, with 8 bases between. For the CDR3, the DNA is TGTGCCAGCAGCTTAGGTAGGGGGTATCAGCCCCAGCATTTT. It translates to CASSLGRGYQPQHF.

The CDR3 DNA reads TGCGCCAGCAGCGGGGGGACGGGGGATAATTCACCCCTCCACTTT. Protein: CASSGGTGDNSPLHF. The chain links TRBV5-1 to TRBJ1-6; TRBD1 is a possible D gene (5 bases). With 4 bases removed from V and 5 bases from J, the gap between germline ends came to 13 bases. Germline V gene sequence: CDR1 SGHRS, CDR2 YFSETQ. The CDR3 is 15 residues long.

The J gene is TRBJ2-3, the V gene TRBV5-1, with a weak D call TRBD2 (5 bases). Germline loops: CDR1 SGHRS, CDR2 YFSETQ. The length of the CDR3 is 16 residues. V was clipped by 0 bases and J by 2 bases, with 13 bases between them. Here the CDR3 reads CASSLGSSGDTDTQYF. DNA for the CDR3: TGCGCCAGCAGCTTGGGGTCCAGCGGAGACACAGATACGCAGTATTTT.

The chain carries TRBV27 and TRBJ1-2; TRBD1 matches at 8 bases. After removal of 11 bases from V and 4 bases from J, the junction contained 6 bases not matched to a gene. CDR3 size: 12 residues. The germline CDR1 and CDR2 sequences are MNHEY and SMNVEV (reference sequence). The CDR3 DNA sequence: TGTGCCCACAGGGGGGCACTCTATGGCTACACCTTC. It is translated as CAHRGALYGYTF.

J is TRBJ2-1 and V is TRBV4-2; maybe TRBD1 (6 bases). The CDR3 runs 18 residues. With 0 bases removed from V and 7 bases from J, the gap between germline ends came to 22 bases. Germline V gene sequence: CDR1 LGHNA, CDR2 YNFKEQ. DNA for the CDR3: TGTGCCAGCAGCCAAGAAAAGACTCGGACAGCTCTGTTTAATGAGCAGTTCTTC. This codes for CASSQEKTRTALFNEQFF.

This rearrangement joins TRBV7-3 to TRBJ2-3, with 8 bases identical to TRBD2. The CDR3 loop spans 16 amino acids. Per germline, CDR1 SGHTA and CDR2 FQGTGA. The V gene end was trimmed by 6 bases and the J gene end by 1 base; junction bases not matched to a gene: 9. CDR3 region: CASSLTGGQGTDTQYF. The CDR3 DNA is TGTGCCAGCAGTCTAACGGGGGGGCAGGGCACAGATACGCAGTATTTT. The complete variable domain, with remaining parts taken from reference TRBV7-3 and TRBJ2-3, reads GAGVSQTPSNKVTEKGKYVELRCDPISGHTALYWYRQSLGQGPEFLIYFQGTGAADDSGLPNDRFFAVRPEGSVSTLKIQRTERGDSAVYLCASSLTGGQGTDTQYFGPGTRLTVL.

J is TRBJ1-1 and V is TRBV20-1; D is unresolved. The CDR3 has 11 residues. Trimming pared 1 base from V and 6 bases from J, leaving 6 bases between. The germline V gene has CDR1 DFQATT and CDR2 SNEGSKA (reference sequence). CDR3 amino acids: CSARVAPEAFF. CDR3 bases: TGCAGTGCTAGAGTAGCGCCTGAAGCTTTCTTT.

The chain recombines TRBV5-4 with TRBJ1-5, with D possibly being TRBD1 (6 bases). Trimming took off 4 bases at V and 4 bases at J, with 15 bases between the two ends. Germline CDR1 and CDR2: SGHNT and YYREEE (reference sequence). CDR3 length: 15 residues. The CDR3 reads CASSLGGGTNQPQHF. CDR3 sequence (DNA): TGTGCCAGCAGCCTTGGGGGGGGCACAAATCAGCCCCAGCATTTT.

This clone was seen only once. The chain joins TRBV7-2 to TRBJ2-7; D may match TRBD1 or TRBD2 (6 bases each). The V gene lost 5 bases and the J gene lost 1 base, with 12 bases spanning the gap. The CDR3 has 14 amino acids. Germline V lookup: CDR1 SGHTA, CDR2 FQGNSA. As DNA, the CDR3 is TGTGCCAGCAGCCCCCGAGGGGGGTCCTACGAGCAGTACTTC. Translation gives CASSPRGGSYEQYF.

This clone was detected once. V and J are TRBV7-8 and TRBJ2-6; D is ambiguous. V lost 2 bases and J 1 base, leaving 18 bases between the germline ends. The germline CDR1 and CDR2 sequences are SGHVS and FQNEAQ. CDR3 length: 19 amino acids. CDR3 loop: CASSLNRAHTPSGANVLTF. CDR3 in DNA: TGTGCCAGCAGCTTAAATCGGGCGCATACCCCTTCTGGGGCCAACGTCCTGACTTTC.

The chain links TRBV19 to TRBJ2-2; 8 nucleotides align to TRBD1. Germline V lookup: CDR1 LNHDA, CDR2 SQIVND (reference sequence). The CDR3 length is 13 residues. The V gene end was trimmed by 4 bases and the J gene end by 6 bases; junction bases not matched to a gene: 1. The CDR3 nucleotides read TGTGCCAGTAGTACGACAGGGGCCGGGGAGCTGTTTTTT. Translated, it gives CASSTTGAGELFF.

This rearrangement joins TRBV5-6 to TRBJ2-3, with 7 bases fitting TRBD1. CDR3 length: 15 residues. Per germline, CDR1 SGHDT and CDR2 YYEEEE. Germline trimming cut 2 bases from V and 1 base from J; bases unmatched to any gene: 4. The CDR3 DNA reads TGTGCCAGCAGCTTCGAAGGGGGCGGCACAGATACGCAGTATTTT. It translates to CASSFEGGGTDTQYF.

This rearrangement joins TRBV14 to TRBJ2-7; D is unclear. In germline, CDR1 is SGHDN, CDR2 FVKESK. This CDR3 contains 12 residues. V was clipped by 8 bases and J by 2 bases, with 10 bases between them. As DNA, the CDR3 is TGTGCCAGCTCCCAAGTTACCTACGAGCAGTACTTC. Its translation: CASSQVTYEQYF. Full variable domain (remainder filled in from reference TRBV14 and TRBJ2-7): EAGVTQFPSHSVIEKGQTVTLRCDPISGHDNLYWYRRVMGKEIKFLLHFVKESKQDESGMPNNRFLAERTGGTYSTLKVQPAELEDSGVYFCASSQVTYEQYFGPGTRLTVT.

V is TRBV2 and J is TRBJ2-3, with TRBD2 matching 12 bases. CDR1 and CDR2 from the germline V gene are SNHLY and FYNNEI. CDR3 size: 14 residues. Trimming took 5 bases from V and 14 from J; bases not matched to a gene: 11. The CDR3 DNA follows: TGTGCCAGCAGTAAACCCCGGACTAGCGGGATAAGGTATTTT. This encodes CASSKPRTSGIRYF.

The chain has TRBV9 and TRBJ2-3, with D hard to call. Germline CDR1 is SGDLS and CDR2 is YYNGEE. There are 15 residues in the CDR3. The V gene lost 4 bases and the J gene lost 2 bases, with 14 bases spanning the gap. The CDR3 DNA follows: TGTGCCAGCAGCTCCCAACGGTACTCCACAGATACGCAGTATTTT. Amino acid sequence: CASSSQRYSTDTQYF.

The J gene is TRBJ1-6, the V gene TRBV5-1; the match to TRBD1 covers 7 bases. This CDR3 spans 13 amino acids. Germline V gene sequence: CDR1 SGHRS, CDR2 YFSETQ. V was pared by 4 bases and J by 10 bases, with 5 bases of the junction left unmatched. The CDR3 sequence: CASSDTGDSPLHF. CDR3 nucleotides: TGCGCCAGCAGCGACACAGGGGACTCACCCCTCCACTTT.